These T cell receptor beta chains were read from a single sample in a study of blood T cell repertoires in COVID-19. Some clones are missing from TCRdb's copy, which holds only in-frame ones; the method was immunoSEQ multiplex PCR. This table has roughly 130,000 clones, around 80% appearing once. Sequenced input: peripheral blood. These receptors were collected from a man aged 65 to 79 with acute or convalescent COVID-19. The CDR3 runs from the conserved cysteine through the conserved F or W. Fields, in order: J gene, V gene, clone size, D gene, CDR3 DNA, CDR3 protein. The D gene is left open where the match is weak. Rows give clone size only sometimes, using once, few, many, or a class for an expanded clone.

j_call: TRBJ1-1; v_call: TRBV11-2; clone_size: NA; d_call: TRBD1; cdr3_nt: TGTGCCAGCAGCCCAACGGGACAGTTCGCCCTTATGAACACTGAAGCTTTCTTT; cdr3_aa: CASSPTGQFALMNTEAFF
j_call: TRBJ1-2; v_call: TRBV6-5; clone_size: NA; d_call: NA; cdr3_nt: TGTGCCAGCAGCCAAGACAGCTACTATGGCTACACCTTC; cdr3_aa: CASSQDSYYGYTF
j_call: TRBJ2-1; v_call: TRBV5-1; clone_size: NA; d_call: TRBD1; cdr3_nt: TGCGCCAGCAGCTTGGCCGGGGACAGGGATGAGCAGTTCTTC; cdr3_aa: CASSLAGDRDEQFF
j_call: TRBJ2-4; v_call: TRBV27; clone_size: NA; d_call: TRBD1; cdr3_nt: TGTGCCAGCAGCCTTAGGACAGGGGAGGCCAAAAACATTCAGTACTTC; cdr3_aa: CASSLRTGEAKNIQYF
j_call: TRBJ1-2; v_call: TRBV6-4; clone_size: NA; d_call: NA; cdr3_nt: TGTGCCAGCAGTGACTCTGGCGGAAACTATGGCTACACCTTC; cdr3_aa: CASSDSGGNYGYTF
j_call: TRBJ1-6; v_call: TRBV11-2; clone_size: NA; d_call: NA; cdr3_nt: TGTGCCAGCAGCCGGACTAGCTCACCCCTCCACTTT; cdr3_aa: CASSRTSSPLHF
j_call: TRBJ1-2; v_call: TRBV29-1; clone_size: NA; d_call: TRBD1; cdr3_nt: TGCAGCGTTGAAGATAGGGGGACAGGGTCTGGCTACACCTTC; cdr3_aa: CSVEDRGTGSGYTF
j_call: TRBJ1-2; v_call: TRBV3-1/TRBV3-2; clone_size: NA; d_call: NA; cdr3_nt: TGTGCCAGCAGCCGAGGACAAGCCCTAAACTATGGCTACACCTTC; cdr3_aa: CASSRGQALNYGYTF
j_call: TRBJ1-3; v_call: TRBV6-5; clone_size: once; d_call: TRBD1; cdr3_nt: TGTGCCAGCAGTTTCGGACAGGGGAGAAACACCATATATTTT; cdr3_aa: CASSFGQGRNTIYF
j_call: TRBJ2-5; v_call: TRBV10-3; clone_size: once; d_call: NA; cdr3_nt: TGTGCCATCAGTGCCGAACAGACGAGACGGGAGACCCAGTACTTC; cdr3_aa: CAISAEQTRRETQYF
j_call: TRBJ1-5; v_call: TRBV6-2/TRBV6-3; clone_size: NA; d_call: TRBD1; cdr3_nt: TGTGCCAGCAGTGACGCGACAGGGTTTAGGAATCAGCCCCAGCATTTT; cdr3_aa: CASSDATGFRNQPQHF
j_call: TRBJ1-4; v_call: TRBV10-3; clone_size: NA; d_call: TRBD1; cdr3_nt: TGTGCCATCAGTGAGAAGGCAGGGGGTGGTGAAAAACTGTTTTTT; cdr3_aa: CAISEKAGGGEKLFF
j_call: TRBJ2-3; v_call: TRBV18; clone_size: NA; d_call: NA; cdr3_nt: TGTGCCAGCTCACCGGCCAACACAGATACGCAGTATTTT; cdr3_aa: CASSPANTDTQYF
j_call: TRBJ1-2; v_call: TRBV6-5; clone_size: NA; d_call: NA; cdr3_nt: TGTGCCAGCAGGGACTTCGACTATGGCTACACCTTC; cdr3_aa: CASRDFDYGYTF
j_call: TRBJ1-1; v_call: TRBV30; clone_size: NA; d_call: NA; cdr3_nt: TGTGCCTGGGCCAGGGCGACTGAAGCTTTCTTT; cdr3_aa: CAWARATEAFF
j_call: TRBJ2-5; v_call: TRBV18; clone_size: NA; d_call: TRBD1; cdr3_nt: TGTGCCAGCTCGTCTTATGGAGGAGGACAGGGGCCAGAGACCCAGTACTTC; cdr3_aa: CASSSYGGGQGPETQYF
j_call: TRBJ2-5; v_call: TRBV15; clone_size: NA; d_call: TRBD2; cdr3_nt: TGTGCCACCGGGACCTCGAGCGGGAGAGGAGAGACCCAGTACTTC; cdr3_aa: CATGTSSGRGETQYF
j_call: TRBJ1-6; v_call: TRBV18; clone_size: NA; d_call: NA; cdr3_nt: TGTGCCAGCTCGGAGCCACCCTCCTATAATTCACCCCTCCACTTT; cdr3_aa: CASSEPPSYNSPLHF
j_call: TRBJ1-4; v_call: TRBV15; clone_size: NA; d_call: NA; cdr3_nt: TGTGCCACCAGCTTCGACGGGACAACTAATGAAAAACTGTTTTTT; cdr3_aa: CATSFDGTTNEKLFF
j_call: TRBJ1-1; v_call: TRBV6-5; clone_size: NA; d_call: NA; cdr3_nt: TGTGCCAGCAGGTCCGAGGGGGAGTCGGGCACTGAAGCTTTCTTT; cdr3_aa: CASRSEGESGTEAFF
j_call: TRBJ1-5; v_call: TRBV6-6; clone_size: NA; d_call: TRBD1; cdr3_nt: TGTGCCAGCAGCGGCGGGACAGGGAGAAATCAGCCCCAGCATTTT; cdr3_aa: CASSGGTGRNQPQHF
j_call: TRBJ1-1; v_call: TRBV29-1; clone_size: NA; d_call: TRBD1; cdr3_nt: TGCAGCGGCCGGGGACAGATGAACACTGAAGCTTTCTTT; cdr3_aa: CSGRGQMNTEAFF
j_call: TRBJ2-7; v_call: TRBV11-2; clone_size: NA; d_call: NA; cdr3_nt: TGTGCCAGCAGGCTATACCCGACAGGAAATTCCTACGAGCAGTACTTC; cdr3_aa: CASRLYPTGNSYEQYF
j_call: TRBJ1-3; v_call: TRBV19; clone_size: NA; d_call: NA; cdr3_nt: TGTGCCAGCTTGGACGTCTCAGGGTGGAGAAACACCATATATTTT; cdr3_aa: CASLDVSGWRNTIYF
j_call: TRBJ2-1; v_call: TRBV5-1; clone_size: NA; d_call: NA; cdr3_nt: TGCGCCAGCAGCACAGTAGGGGCGAAAAGCTCCTACAATGAGCAGTTCTTC; cdr3_aa: CASSTVGAKSSYNEQFF
j_call: TRBJ1-2; v_call: TRBV30; clone_size: NA; d_call: TRBD1; cdr3_nt: TGTGCCTCCACCTCCGACAGGGGGATCGGCTACACCTTC; cdr3_aa: CASTSDRGIGYTF
j_call: TRBJ1-1; v_call: TRBV12-5; clone_size: NA; d_call: TRBD1; cdr3_nt: TGTGCTAGTGGTACCTGGACAGGCGGCACTGAAGCTTTCTTT; cdr3_aa: CASGTWTGGTEAFF
j_call: TRBJ1-1; v_call: TRBV15; clone_size: NA; d_call: NA; cdr3_nt: TGTGCCACCAGCCTTACAGGGAGTGAAGCTTTCTTT; cdr3_aa: CATSLTGSEAFF
j_call: TRBJ2-5; v_call: TRBV2; clone_size: NA; d_call: TRBD1; cdr3_nt: TGTGCCAGCACCCTGGGGACAGGCCAAGAGACCCAGTACTTC; cdr3_aa: CASTLGTGQETQYF
j_call: TRBJ1-2; v_call: TRBV5-6; clone_size: NA; d_call: NA; cdr3_nt: TGTGCCAGCAGCCCTTCCCCAGGGGATAATGGCTATGGCTACACCTTC; cdr3_aa: CASSPSPGDNGYGYTF
j_call: TRBJ2-5; v_call: TRBV7-6; clone_size: NA; d_call: NA; cdr3_nt: TGTGCCAGCAGCCTACCTCTTTGGGACTCGTCATCAGACCAAGAGACCCAGTACTTC; cdr3_aa: CASSLPLWDSSSDQETQYF
j_call: TRBJ2-2; v_call: TRBV9; clone_size: many; d_call: NA; cdr3_nt: TGTGCCAGCAGCGTAGGCCAGGGAGGCACCGGGGAGCTGTTTTTT; cdr3_aa: CASSVGQGGTGELFF
j_call: TRBJ2-5; v_call: TRBV7-3; clone_size: NA; d_call: TRBD2; cdr3_nt: TGTGCCAGCAGCTTATCCGGGGGGGCCCTAGAGACCCAGTACTTC; cdr3_aa: CASSLSGGALETQYF
j_call: TRBJ2-3; v_call: TRBV30; clone_size: NA; d_call: NA; cdr3_nt: TGTGCCTGGAGTGTACATGCAGATACGCAGTATTTT; cdr3_aa: CAWSVHADTQYF